Listed below are T cell receptor beta chains from one sample, sequenced in a study of T cell responses to AZD1222 COVID-19 vaccine. TCRdb's table, derived via immunoSEQ multiplex PCR, lists solely in-frame clones and lacks some. The sample holds around 140,000 clones, roughly nine tenths seen once. Sequencing was performed on peripheral blood, taken 28 days after the second AZD1222 dose. These receptor sequences come from an adult who received the AZD1222 COVID-19 vaccine. Both conserved end residues are trimmed from each CDR3.

v_gene	j_gene	CDR3aa
TRBV27	TRBJ2-1	ASSLSKYNEQF
TRBV7-8	TRBJ1-5	ASSLAGGQPQH
TRBV11-2	TRBJ1-1	ASSLGTEAF
TRBV7-2	TRBJ2-7	ASSLGPRAGGTETYEQY
TRBV5-6	TRBJ2-7	ASSLGRDRSYEQY
TRBV21-1	TRBJ1-5	ASSKTSTGGGQPQH
TRBV28	TRBJ2-7	ASSSLSTGTYEQY
TRBV7-9	TRBJ2-3	ASSLARSTDTQY
TRBV18	TRBJ2-1	ASSPPLFAGGLNEQF
TRBV6-6	TRBJ2-7	ASSYLAGATYEQY
TRBV2	TRBJ2-1	ASSEAMGAKF
TRBV7-2	TRBJ1-4	ASSLTGTGGEKLF
TRBV2	TRBJ2-1	ASKGTSSYNEQF
TRBV7-3	TRBJ2-3	ASSLTSIGTDTQY
TRBV28	TRBJ2-7	ASSLRREVYEQY
TRBV12-3/TRBV12-4	TRBJ1-2	ASSLAGYGYT
TRBV25-1	TRBJ1-5	ASSDRGGQPQH
TRBV4-1	TRBJ2-7	ASSQDGGGRASPYEQY
TRBV7-9	TRBJ1-2	ASSYYPGARGYGYT
TRBV7-9	TRBJ2-3	ASSSINSRDSHTDTQY
TRBV5-4	TRBJ1-2	ASSSETGNGYT
TRBV11-3	TRBJ2-1	ASSLEGQGAHNEQF
TRBV24-1	TRBJ1-2	ATSDTDEYGYT
TRBV18	TRBJ2-4	ASSPTSGDLIAKNIQY
TRBV9	TRBJ1-4	ASSVGEGVIEKLF
TRBV27	TRBJ2-3	ASSFRGGLYTDTQY
TRBV28	TRBJ2-7	ASSQGSGEQY
TRBV5-1	TRBJ1-2	ASSPGQGPYGYT
TRBV11-3	TRBJ2-1	ASSLRSAGGLNEQF
TRBV15	TRBJ1-4	ATSRDPGTATNEKLF
TRBV19	TRBJ1-5	ATQGENQPQH
TRBV11-3	TRBJ2-3	ASSLDSGRSGTQY
TRBV7-9	TRBJ1-1	ASSLGVLFLDTEAF
TRBV5-1	TRBJ2-3	ASTPTSGRGTDTQY
TRBV11-3	TRBJ2-5	ASTPGGWGAQETQY
TRBV7-6	TRBJ2-5	ASSLGLAGAETQY
TRBV15	TRBJ1-1	ATSPPGQGIGNTEAF
TRBV11-3	TRBJ1-2	ASSLALFQTVLGYT
TRBV9	TRBJ2-1	ASSRRRSGEQF
TRBV27	TRBJ1-6	ASSLKRGFGSYNSPLH
TRBV28	TRBJ1-5	AGNSRTGDSNQPQH